This record looks at one TCR beta chain sequence and its context. Per the original methods: Reference gene primer amplification gave nucleated cell count estimates. Measured with immunoSEQ multiplex PCR; TCRdb has only the in-frame clones, and not every one. The DNA was the basis for D and trimming; V, J and clone size are from that table. This sample has 160,000 or so clones, with 82% found just once. The data were taken from a study of blood T cell repertoires in COVID-19. Study-level background: Nucleic acid was either cDNA or gDNA, and it came from T cells, B-cell-depleted T cells, or PBMCs.

The V gene lost 7 bases and the J gene lost 3 bases, with 14 bases spanning the gap. From germline, CDR1 is SGHRS and CDR2 YFSETQ. CDR3 length equals 14 residues. Sequencing input: peripheral blood. The chain has TRBV5-1 and TRBJ2-1; D may be TRBD1 (5 bases). The origin of this receptor is a woman aged 70-85 years with acute or convalescent COVID-19. This CDR3 reads CASAAQGNYNEQFF. The CDR3 DNA is TGCGCCAGCGCGGCCCAGGGTAACTACAATGAGCAGTTCTTC.